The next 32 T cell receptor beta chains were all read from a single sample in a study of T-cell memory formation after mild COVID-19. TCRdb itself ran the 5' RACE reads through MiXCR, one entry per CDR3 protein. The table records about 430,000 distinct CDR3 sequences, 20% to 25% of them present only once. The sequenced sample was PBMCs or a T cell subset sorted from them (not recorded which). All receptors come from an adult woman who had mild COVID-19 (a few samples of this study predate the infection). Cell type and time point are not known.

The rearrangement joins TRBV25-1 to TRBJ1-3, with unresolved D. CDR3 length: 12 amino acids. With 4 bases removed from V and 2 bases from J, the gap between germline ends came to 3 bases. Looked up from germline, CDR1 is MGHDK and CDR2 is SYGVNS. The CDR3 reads CASSVPGNTIYF. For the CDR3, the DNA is TGTGCCAGCAGTGTACCTGGAAACACCATATATTTT.

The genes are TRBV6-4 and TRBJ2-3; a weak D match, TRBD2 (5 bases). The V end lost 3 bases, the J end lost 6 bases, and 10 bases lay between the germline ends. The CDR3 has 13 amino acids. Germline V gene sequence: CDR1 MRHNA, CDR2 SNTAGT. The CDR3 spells CASSDRGWDTQYF. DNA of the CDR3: TGTGCCAGCAGTGATCGGGGATGGGATACGCAGTATTTT.

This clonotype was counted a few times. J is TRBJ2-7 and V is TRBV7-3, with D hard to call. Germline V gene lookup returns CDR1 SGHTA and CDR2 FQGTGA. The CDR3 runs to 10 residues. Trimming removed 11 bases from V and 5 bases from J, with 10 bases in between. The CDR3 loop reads CALLRDEQYF. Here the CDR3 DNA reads TGTGCCCTTCTGAGAGACGAGCAGTACTTC.

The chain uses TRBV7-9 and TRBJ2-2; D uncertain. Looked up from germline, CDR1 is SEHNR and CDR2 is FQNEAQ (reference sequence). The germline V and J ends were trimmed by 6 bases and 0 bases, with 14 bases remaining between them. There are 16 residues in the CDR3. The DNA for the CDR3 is TGTGCCAGCAGACCCCCGGCGACTTCGAACACCGGGGAGCTGTTTTTT. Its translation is CASRPPATSNTGELFF.

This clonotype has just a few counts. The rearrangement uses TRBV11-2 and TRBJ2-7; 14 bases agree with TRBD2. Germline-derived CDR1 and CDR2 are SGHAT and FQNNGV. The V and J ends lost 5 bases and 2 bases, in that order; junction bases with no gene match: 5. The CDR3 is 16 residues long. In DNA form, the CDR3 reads TGTGCCAGCAGCCTCGTGACTAGCGGGAGGGCCTACGAGCAGTACTTC. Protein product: CASSLVTSGRAYEQYF. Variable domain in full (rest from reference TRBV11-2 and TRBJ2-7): EAGVAQSPRYKIIEKRQSVAFWCNPISGHATLYWYQQILGQGPKLLIQFQNNGVVDDSQLPKDRFSAERLKGVDSTLKIQPAKLEDSAVYLCASSLVTSGRAYEQYFGPGTRLTVT.

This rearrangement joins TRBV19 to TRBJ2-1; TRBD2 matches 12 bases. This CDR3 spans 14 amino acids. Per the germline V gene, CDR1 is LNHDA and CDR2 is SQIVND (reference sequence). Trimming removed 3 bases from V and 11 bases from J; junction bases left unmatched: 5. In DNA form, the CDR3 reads TGTGCCAGTAGTATCCTAAGGACTAGCGGGAAGCAGTTCTTC. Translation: CASSILRTSGKQFF. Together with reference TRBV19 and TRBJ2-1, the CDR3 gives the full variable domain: DGGITQSPKYLFRKEGQNVTLSCEQNLNHDAMYWYRQDPGQGLRLIYYSQIVNDFQKGDIAEGYSVSREKKESFPLTVTSAQKNPTAFYLCASSILRTSGKQFFGPGTRLTVL.

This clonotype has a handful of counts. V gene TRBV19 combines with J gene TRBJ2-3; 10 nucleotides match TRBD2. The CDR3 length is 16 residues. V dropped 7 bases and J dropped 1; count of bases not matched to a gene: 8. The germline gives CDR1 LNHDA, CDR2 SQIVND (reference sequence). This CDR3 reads CASILRGTSGTDTQYF. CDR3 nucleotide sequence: TGTGCCAGTATTCTAAGGGGGACTAGCGGCACAGATACGCAGTATTTT.

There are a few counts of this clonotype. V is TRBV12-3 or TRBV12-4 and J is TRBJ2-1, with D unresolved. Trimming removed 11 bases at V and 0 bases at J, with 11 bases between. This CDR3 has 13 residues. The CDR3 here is CASRASSYNEQFF. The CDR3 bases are TGTGCCTCGAGAGCGAGCTCCTACAATGAGCAGTTCTTC.

CDR3 in amino acids: CASSLTGGAGQPQHF. CDR3 DNA: TGTGCCAGCAGCTTAACGGGGGGCGCAGGTCAGCCCCAGCATTTT. The V and J genes are TRBV7-3 and TRBJ1-5; TRBD1 might be the D (6 bases). The CDR3 is 15 amino acids. Between the trimmed V and J ends, which lost 0 bases and 6 bases, there was a span of 12 bases. Germline loops: CDR1 SGHTA, CDR2 FQGTGA.

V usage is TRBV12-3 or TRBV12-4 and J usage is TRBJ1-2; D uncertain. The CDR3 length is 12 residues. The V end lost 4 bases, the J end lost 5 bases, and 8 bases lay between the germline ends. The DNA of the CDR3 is TGTGCCAGCAGTTCTTCACCTTATGGCTACACCTTC. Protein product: CASSSSPYGYTF.

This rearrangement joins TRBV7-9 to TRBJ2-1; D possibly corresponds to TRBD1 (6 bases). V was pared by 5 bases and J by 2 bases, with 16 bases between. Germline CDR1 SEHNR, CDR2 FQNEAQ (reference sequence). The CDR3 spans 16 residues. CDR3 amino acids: CASSLWTVVAYNEQFF. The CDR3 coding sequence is TGTGCCAGCAGCCTATGGACAGTAGTTGCCTACAATGAGCAGTTCTTC. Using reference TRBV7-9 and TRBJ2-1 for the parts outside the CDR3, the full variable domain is DTGVSQNPRHKITKRGQNVTFRCDPISEHNRLYWYRQTLGQGPEFLTYFQNEAQLEKSRLLSDRFSAERPKGSFSTLEIQRTEQGDSAMYLCASSLWTVVAYNEQFFGPGTRLTVL.

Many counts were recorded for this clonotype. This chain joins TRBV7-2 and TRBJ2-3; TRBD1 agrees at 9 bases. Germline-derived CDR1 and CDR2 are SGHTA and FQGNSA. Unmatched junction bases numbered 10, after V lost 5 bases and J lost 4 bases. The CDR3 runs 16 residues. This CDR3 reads CASSPRTGEGADTQYF. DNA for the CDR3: TGTGCCAGCAGCCCCCGGACAGGGGAGGGCGCAGATACGCAGTATTTT.

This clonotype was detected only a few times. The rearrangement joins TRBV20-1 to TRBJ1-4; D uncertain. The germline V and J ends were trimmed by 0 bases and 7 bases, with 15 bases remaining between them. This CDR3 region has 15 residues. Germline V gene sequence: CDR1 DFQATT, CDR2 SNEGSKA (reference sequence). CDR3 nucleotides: TGCAGTGCTAGAGATCGTGAACGGACGGCTGAAAAACTGTTTTTT. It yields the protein CSARDRERTAEKLFF.

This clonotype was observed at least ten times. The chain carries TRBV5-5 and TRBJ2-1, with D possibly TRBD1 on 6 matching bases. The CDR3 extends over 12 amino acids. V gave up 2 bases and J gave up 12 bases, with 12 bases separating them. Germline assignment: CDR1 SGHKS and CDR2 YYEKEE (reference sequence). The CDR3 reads CASSLGTSGQFF. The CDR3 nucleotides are TGTGCCAGCAGCTTAGGGACAAGTGGGCAGTTCTTC.

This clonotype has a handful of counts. CDR3 sequence: CASSLEGVRWGEQYF. The DNA for the CDR3 is TGCGCCAGCAGCTTGGAGGGGGTCAGGTGGGGCGAGCAGTACTTC. The rearrangement links TRBV5-1 to TRBJ2-7; maybe TRBD1 (6 bases). The CDR3 has 15 residues. Germline CDR1 SGHRS, CDR2 YFSETQ. The V gene lost 0 bases and the J gene lost 6 bases, with 16 bases spanning the gap.

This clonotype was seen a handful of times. This CDR3 reads CASSQDAGVNSPLHF. The CDR3 region has the DNA TGTGCCAGCAGCCAAGACGCAGGCGTCAATTCACCCCTCCACTTT. The genes are TRBV14 and TRBJ1-6; D gene uncertain. The V gene lost 0 bases and the J gene lost 7 bases, with 10 bases spanning the gap. CDR3 size: 15 residues. Germline loops: CDR1 SGHDN, CDR2 FVKESK.

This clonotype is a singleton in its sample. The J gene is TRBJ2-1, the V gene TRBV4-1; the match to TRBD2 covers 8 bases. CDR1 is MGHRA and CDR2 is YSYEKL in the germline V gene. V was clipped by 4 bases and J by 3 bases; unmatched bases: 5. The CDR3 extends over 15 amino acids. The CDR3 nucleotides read TGCGCCAGCAGCCCCAGCGGGGGTGTCTACAATGAGCAGTTCTTC. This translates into CASSPSGGVYNEQFF.

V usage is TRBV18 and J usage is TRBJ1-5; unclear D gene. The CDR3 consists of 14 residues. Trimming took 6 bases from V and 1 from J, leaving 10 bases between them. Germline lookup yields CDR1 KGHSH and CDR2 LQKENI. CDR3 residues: CASSRTESNQPQHF. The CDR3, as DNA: TGTGCCAGCTCGCGGACGGAGAGCAATCAGCCCCAGCATTTT.

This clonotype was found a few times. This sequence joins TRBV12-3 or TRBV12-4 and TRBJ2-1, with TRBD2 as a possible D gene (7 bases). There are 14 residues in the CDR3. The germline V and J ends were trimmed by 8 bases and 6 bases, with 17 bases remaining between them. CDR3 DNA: TGTGCCAGCTTCTGGGGGGGCCTGAGCAATGAGCAGTTCTTC. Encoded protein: CASFWGGLSNEQFF.

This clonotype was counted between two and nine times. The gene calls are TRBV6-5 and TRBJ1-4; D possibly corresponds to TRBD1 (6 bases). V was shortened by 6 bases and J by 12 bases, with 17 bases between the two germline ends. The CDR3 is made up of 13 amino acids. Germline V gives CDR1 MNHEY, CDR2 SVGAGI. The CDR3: CASRKEGGGELFF. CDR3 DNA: TGTGCCAGCAGAAAGGAGGGGGGTGGGGAACTGTTTTTT.

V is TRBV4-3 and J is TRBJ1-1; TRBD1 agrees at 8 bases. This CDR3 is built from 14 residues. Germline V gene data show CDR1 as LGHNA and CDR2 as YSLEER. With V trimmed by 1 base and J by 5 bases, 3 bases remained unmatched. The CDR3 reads CASSQGYRGTEAFF. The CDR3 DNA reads TGCGCCAGCAGCCAAGGGTACAGGGGGACTGAAGCTTTCTTT.

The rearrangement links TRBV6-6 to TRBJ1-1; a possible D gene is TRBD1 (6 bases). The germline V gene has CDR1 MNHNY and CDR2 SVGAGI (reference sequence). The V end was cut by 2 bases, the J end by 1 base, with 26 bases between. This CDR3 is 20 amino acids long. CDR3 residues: CASSYRGSARQDSGNTEAFF. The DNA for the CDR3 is TGTGCCAGCAGTTACAGAGGGTCGGCGAGACAGGATAGCGGGAACACTGAAGCTTTCTTT.

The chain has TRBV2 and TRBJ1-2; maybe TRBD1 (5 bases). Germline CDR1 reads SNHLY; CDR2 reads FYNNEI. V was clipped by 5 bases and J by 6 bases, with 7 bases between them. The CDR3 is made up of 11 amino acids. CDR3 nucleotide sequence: TGTGCCAGCAGTTCAGGGAATGGCTACACCTTC. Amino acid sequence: CASSSGNGYTF.

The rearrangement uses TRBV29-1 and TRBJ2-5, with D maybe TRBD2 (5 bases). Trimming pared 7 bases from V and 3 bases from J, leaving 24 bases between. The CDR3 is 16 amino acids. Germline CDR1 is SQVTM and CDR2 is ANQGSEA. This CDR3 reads CSAPRFGGGGEETQYF. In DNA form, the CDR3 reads TGCAGCGCCCCTAGATTCGGTGGAGGTGGGGAAGAGACCCAGTACTTC.

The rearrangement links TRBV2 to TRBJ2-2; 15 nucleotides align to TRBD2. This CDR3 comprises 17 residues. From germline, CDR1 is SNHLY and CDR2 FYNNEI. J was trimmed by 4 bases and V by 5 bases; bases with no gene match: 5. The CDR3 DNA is TGTGCCAGCAGTCGGACTAGCGGGGGGGCCGGCACCGGGGAGCTGTTTTTT. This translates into CASSRTSGGAGTGELFF.

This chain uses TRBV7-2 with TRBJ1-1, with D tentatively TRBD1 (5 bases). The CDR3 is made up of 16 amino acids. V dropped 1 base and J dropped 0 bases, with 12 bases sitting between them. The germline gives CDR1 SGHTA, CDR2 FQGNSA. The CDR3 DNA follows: TGTGCCAGCAGCTTAGGGGGAGGGGTACTGAACACTGAAGCTTTCTTT. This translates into CASSLGGGVLNTEAFF.

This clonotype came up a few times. CDR3 sequence reads: CASSEREGAKQFF. The DNA of the CDR3 is TGTGCCAGCAGTGAGAGGGAGGGAGCGAAGCAGTTCTTC. The chain has TRBV25-1 and TRBJ2-1, with 7 nucleotides matching TRBD2. V shed 3 bases, J shed 11 bases, and the junction held 7 bases outside the gene matches. CDR1 MGHDK and CDR2 SYGVNS come from the germline V gene. This CDR3 has 13 residues.

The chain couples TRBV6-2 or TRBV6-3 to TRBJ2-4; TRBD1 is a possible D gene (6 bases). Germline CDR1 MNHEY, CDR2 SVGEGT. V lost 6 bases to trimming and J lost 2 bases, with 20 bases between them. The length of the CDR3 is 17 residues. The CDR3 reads CASSLQGPRGSKNIQYF. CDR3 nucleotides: TGTGCCAGCAGCTTACAGGGACCCCGAGGATCCAAAAACATTCAGTACTTC.

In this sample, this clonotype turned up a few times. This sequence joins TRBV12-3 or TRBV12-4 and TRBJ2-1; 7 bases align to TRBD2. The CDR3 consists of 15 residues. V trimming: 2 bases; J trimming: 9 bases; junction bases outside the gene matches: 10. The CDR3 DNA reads TGTGCCAGCAGTTTAAGGAGCGGGACCGTCAGTGAGCAGTTCTTC. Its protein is CASSLRSGTVSEQFF.

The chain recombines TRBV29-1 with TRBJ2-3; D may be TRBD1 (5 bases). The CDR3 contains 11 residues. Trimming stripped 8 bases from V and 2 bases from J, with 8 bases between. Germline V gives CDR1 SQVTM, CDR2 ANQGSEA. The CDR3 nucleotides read TGCAGCACAGGAGACACAGATACGCAGTATTTT. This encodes CSTGDTDTQYF.

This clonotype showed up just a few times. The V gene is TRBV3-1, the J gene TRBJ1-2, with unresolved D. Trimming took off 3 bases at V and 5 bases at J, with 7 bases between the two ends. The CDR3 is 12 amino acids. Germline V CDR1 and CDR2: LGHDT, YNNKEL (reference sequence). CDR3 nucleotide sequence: TGTGCCAGCAGCCAGTCGGAGTATGGCTACACCTTC. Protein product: CASSQSEYGYTF. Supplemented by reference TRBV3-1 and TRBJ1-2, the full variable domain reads DTAVSQTPKYLVTQMGNDKSIKCEQNLGHDTMYWYKQDSKKFLKIMFSYNNKELIINETVPNRFSPKSPDKAHLNLHINSLELGDSAVYFCASSQSEYGYTFGSGTRLTVV.

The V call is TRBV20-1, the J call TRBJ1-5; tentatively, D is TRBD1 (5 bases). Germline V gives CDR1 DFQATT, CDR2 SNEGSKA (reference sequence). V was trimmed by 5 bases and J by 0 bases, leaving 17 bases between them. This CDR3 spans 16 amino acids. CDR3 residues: CSAPGGSPYSNQPQHF. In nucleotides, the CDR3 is TGCAGTGCTCCTGGGGGGAGTCCCTATAGCAATCAGCCCCAGCATTTT.